This T cell receptor (beta chain) was recovered during a study of human T cells and chemical hapten exposure (dated by TCRdb to 2020 to 2023). Some background on the complete study: For sensitization, 2% DPC in acetone was applied to a roughly 2 cm by roughly 2 cm area of upper inner arm skin. Blood was sampled from patients pre-sensitization (week 0) and at 2, 6 and about 24 weeks after DPC sensitization. Patients additionally received weekly therapeutic DPC doses to the scalp throughout the roughly 24-week study period. The mostly female patient cohort included alopecia areata with under or over 50% scalp involvement, alopecia totalis and alopecia universalis. About 27 alopecia patients gave blood for TCR sequencing at one to four time points (pre-sensitization, 2, 6 and 24 weeks). Patch tests used Finn chambers with 0.01% DPC on the upper back, scored after 6 days by International Contact Dermatitis Research Group standards. Libraries were combined into a pool for sequencing, and differences in TCR yield between samples came mainly from small differences in library volumes within the pool. The study tracked peripheral blood TCR repertoire changes in vivo during primary and secondary sensitization to the hapten diphenylcyclopropenone (DPC) in alopecia patients. Study-wide findings and limitations: No change with DPC sensitization was found in the number of TCRs above 1 in 1000 frequency, and no evidence of global repertoire structure alterations was found. A positive correlation was found between the number of PT1 expanded TCRs and patch test score, with significance reached at thresholds 8, 16 and 32 but not 4. Compared with pre-sensitization or healthy control sets, expanded TCRs formed significantly more large CDR3 similarity clusters, which is consistent with antigen-driven responses. After repeated subsampling, changes were observed in the strength of the expansion versus patch-test correlation and in the threshold at which the correlation became significant. Because all patients had alopecia, a presumed autoimmune disease, the immune response of the patients might differ from that of healthy individuals.

Library construction relied on RACE. The instrument given in TCRdb is NextSeq 500. During library preparation, unique molecular identifiers were attached to individual cDNA molecules so that TCRs could be counted in a quantitative, reproducible way. Both TCR alpha and TCR beta chains were sequenced from each blood RNA sample. The study's processing was this. The median number of TCRs per sample was 85,000 to 100,000, ranging from roughly 23,224 to 700,000. V, J and CDR3 annotation of the TCR reads was performed with the Decombinator software suite. To make PS versus PT1 abundance plots, every sample was subsampled to the same number of TCRs (28,000). TCRs were defined as expanded if absent before sensitization and observed at least eight times at the 2-week time point. TCRdb reanalyzed the raw reads on its own, using fastp at Q25 for trimming and MiXCR for clone calling, and kept in-frame beta chains. Merged by CDR3 protein, the rows form single entries marked with the most common genes and DNA. The V and J calls and clone size are TCRdb's, not the authors'. The sample table shows roughly 24,000 distinct CDR3 sequences, and around a tenth are seen once. The ten most abundant clones make up approximately 6.9% of the sample.

The time point label, read with the paper, signifies: patch test 2, 6 weeks after DPC sensitization. In light of the paper, this sample's treatment or condition label describes: therapeutic diphenylcyclopropenone sensitization with weekly scalp DPC. At every patch-test visit, the blood draw took place before the patch test was put on. To be eligible, patients had to be aged 18 to 70, diagnosed with alopecia and judged suitable for DPC therapy, while pregnant patients were excluded. Total RNA was isolated from unfractionated whole blood collected in Tempus Blood RNA tubes. There are many counts of this clonotype. It lacks a known antigen. Qualities for individual bases were not recorded, and no much larger clone is one base off. CDR1 SGHTA and CDR2 FQGNSA were looked up in the germline V gene. Measured from the cysteine to the phenylalanine, the CDR3 is 13 residues long. Left in the record is the CDR3 DNA by itself, 39 bases read in frame from the first base. Relative to germline, V is missing 10 bases and J is missing 2 bases, with 7 bases of the junction outside any gene match.

Sequencing used whole blood, obtained in connection with sensitization to the hapten diphenylcyclopropenone (DPC). The sequence joins TRBV7-2 to TRBJ2-5; 7 nucleotides in the junction match TRBD1. This clonotype was obtained from a man aged 25-45 years with alopecia areata. Some clones in this sample may be carry-over from other donors' samples. The DNA reads as follows: TGTGCCACTTCCCGGGACAGACAAGAGACCCAGTACTTC. This is translated as CATSRDRQETQYF.